Sequencing of this T cell receptor beta chain was carried out in a study of tumor and adjacent non-tumor tissue in lung cancer. Overall study: There were 11 to 13 adenocarcinoma, 2 squamous cell carcinoma and 1 small cell lung cancer cases.

Study-level results: Normal lung showed higher cumulative top 100 clone frequency than tumor.

TCRbeta libraries were built with three rounds of nested PCR, modified from ARM-PCR. TCRdb ran MiXCR on the multiplex PCR reads and lists one entry per CDR3 protein. In the table there are more than 85,000 distinct CDR3 sequences, approximately 87% of which are singletons. Remarks on this clonotype: Its antigen is still unknown. Its ends do not fully match the called genes, so a read error is possible.

This sample's RNA came from whole unsorted tissue. The germline CDR1 and CDR2 sequences are LNHNV and YYDKDF (reference sequence). The CDR3 contains 19 residues. J is TRBJ1-1 and V is TRBV15; TRBD1 is a possible D gene (5 bases). Sequencing input: lung tumor tissue. This receptor was identified in a man aged 70-80 years with non-small cell lung cancer. CDR3 nucleotides: TGTACCACCAGCATTGGTCTAGTCAGGGAGCTGGTCATGAACACTGAAGCTTTCTTT. The encoded protein is CTTSIGLVRELVMNTEAFF.